This T cell receptor beta chain was observed in a study of blood T cell repertoires in COVID-19. Study context: Sites in the United States, Italy and Spain provided acute and convalescent COVID-19 samples.

Sequencing was performed with immunoSEQ multiplex PCR; in TCRdb, only in-frame clones are kept and a portion is missing. Here the sample spans roughly 130,000 clones, approximately 89% being singletons. The germline V gene has CDR1 GTSNPN and CDR2 SVGIG (reference sequence). V was shortened by 3 bases and J by 0 bases, with 12 bases between the two germline ends. The length of the CDR3 is 16 residues. Sequencing was performed on peripheral blood. The origin of this receptor is a woman between 55 and 75 years old with acute or convalescent COVID-19. The rearrangement links TRBV30 to TRBJ1-6; D not resolved. This chain's CDR3 is CAWSRPRSSYNSPLHF. The CDR3 nucleotides are TGTGCCTGGAGCCGCCCTCGGAGCTCCTATAATTCACCCCTCCACTTT.